The 27 T cell receptor beta chains in this list originate from one sample, sequenced in a study of spatial heterogeneity in lung cancer (dated by TCRdb to about 2019). The time point label on this specimen signifies: sample taken at primary tumor resection. Whole RNA extracted from tumor and nontumor lung tissue, or from cryopreserved PBMC samples, was used for TCR sequencing without cell sorting. Receptor libraries were prepared by 5' RACE. The sequencer was a NextSeq 500. TCRdb reran the public reads through fastp at Q25 and MiXCR, keeping productive beta chains. Under each unique CDR3 protein, matching rows form one entry showing the most common genes and DNA. This sample gives 50,000 to 55,000 distinct CDR3 sequences in total; under 7.5% of them show up just once. Approximately 2.9% of the sample lies in the top ten. The starting material was PBMCs, obtained at surgery. Receptors originate from a female donor with early-stage non-small cell lung cancer.

This clonotype was detected many times. This chain connects TRBV10-3 to TRBJ1-1; TRBD1 matches 7 bases. This CDR3 is built from 17 residues. V lost 6 bases to trimming and J lost 0 bases; unmatched junction nucleotides: 13. Germline V gene data show CDR1 as ENHRY and CDR2 as SYGVKD. CDR3 region: CAIRPAGQVPMNTEAFF. The CDR3 DNA follows: TGTGCCATCAGGCCTGCAGGACAGGTACCCATGAACACTGAAGCTTTCTTT.

This clonotype was observed a handful of times. This chain joins TRBV7-9 and TRBJ2-5; D is possibly TRBD1 (6 bases). Germline CDR1 SEHNR, CDR2 FQNEAQ (reference sequence). The CDR3 runs 14 residues. V shed 3 bases and J shed 1 base, with 9 bases lying between them. CDR3 protein: CASSFRGLQETQYF. CDR3 coding DNA: TGTGCCAGCAGCTTCAGGGGCCTCCAAGAGACCCAGTACTTC.

The table lists this clonotype with a few counts. The V call is TRBV11-1, the J call TRBJ2-3, with 15 nucleotides matching TRBD2. Per the germline V gene, CDR1 is SGHAT and CDR2 is FQDESV (reference sequence). V lost 4 bases, J lost 7 bases, and 3 bases stayed unmatched. The CDR3 length is 15 residues. In DNA, the CDR3 is TGTGCCAGCAGCTGGACTAGCGGGGGGGCCAATACGCAGTATTTT. This sequence encodes CASSWTSGGANTQYF.

This clonotype was recorded many times. The gene calls are TRBV20-1 and TRBJ2-5, with no clear D. The CDR3 contains 12 residues. Per the germline V gene, CDR1 is DFQATT and CDR2 is SNEGSKA (reference sequence). Trimming shortened V by 6 bases and J by 2 bases, and 10 bases separated the two germline ends. The CDR3 nucleotides read TGCAGTGCCAATCAAGGGCAAGAGACCCAGTACTTC. Its translation: CSANQGQETQYF.

This clonotype was observed a handful of times. The chain joins TRBV5-1 to TRBJ1-1, with no clear D. Germline V CDR1 and CDR2: SGHRS, YFSETQ. V lost 3 bases, J lost 5 bases, and 14 bases lay in between. This CDR3 spans 14 amino acids. The CDR3 sequence is CASSYDTVGTEAFF. In nucleotides, the CDR3 is TGCGCCAGCAGCTACGACACAGTCGGAACTGAAGCTTTCTTT.

The chain couples TRBV7-2 to TRBJ2-1, with D perhaps TRBD1 (6 bases). The CDR3 covers 12 residues. V dropped 3 bases and J dropped 7 bases, with 7 bases sitting between them. CDR1 and CDR2 from the germline V gene are SGHTA and FQGNSA. In nucleotides, the CDR3 is TGTGCCAGCAGCTTCACAGGGAATGAGCAGTTCTTC. It encodes CASSFTGNEQFF.

The table lists this clonotype with many counts. This chain links TRBV4-3 with TRBJ2-7; D is perhaps TRBD1 or TRBD2 (5 bases each). The CDR3 loop spans 15 amino acids. CDR1 and CDR2 from the germline V gene are LGHNA and YSLEER. V lost 0 bases to trimming and J lost 4 bases, with 13 bases between them. CDR3 coding DNA: TGCGCCAGCAGCCAAGAAAGGGACGCTTTGTACGAGCAGTACTTC. Translating it yields CASSQERDALYEQYF.

This clonotype was seen repeatedly, ten times or more. V usage is TRBV18 and J usage is TRBJ2-3; 12 nucleotides align to TRBD2. The CDR3 covers 17 residues. V was clipped by 2 bases and J by 2 bases; unmatched bases: 5. From germline, CDR1 is KGHSH and CDR2 LQKENI. This chain's CDR3 is CASSPKTSGGLTDTQYF. For the CDR3, the DNA is TGTGCCAGCTCACCAAAAACTAGCGGGGGGCTCACAGATACGCAGTATTTT. The whole variable domain, filled in from reference TRBV18 and TRBJ2-3, reads NAGVMQNPRHLVRRRGQEARLRCSPMKGHSHVYWYRQLPEEGLKFMVYLQKENIIDESGMPKERFSAEFPKEGPSILRIQQVVRGDSAAYFCASSPKTSGGLTDTQYFGPGTRLTVL.

At least ten counts were recorded for this clonotype. The J gene is TRBJ2-7, the V gene TRBV29-1; D possibly corresponds to TRBD1 (6 bases). Germline-derived CDR1 and CDR2 are SQVTM and ANQGSEA. This CDR3 has 13 residues. Trimming stripped 3 bases from V and 0 bases from J, with 9 bases between. CDR3 region: CSVEDSFSYEQYF. The CDR3 region has the DNA TGCAGCGTTGAGGACAGCTTCTCCTACGAGCAGTACTTC.

This clonotype was seen more than once but under ten times. This chain joins TRBV7-2 and TRBJ1-4, with 8 bases that match TRBD1. With V trimmed by 6 bases and J by 7 bases, 7 bases remained unmatched. The CDR3 covers 14 residues. From germline, CDR1 is SGHTA and CDR2 FQGNSA. The CDR3 is CASRQGGGSEKLFF. CDR3 DNA: TGTGCCAGCAGACAGGGGGGAGGTAGTGAAAAACTGTTTTTT.

This clonotype has ten or more counts. The J gene is TRBJ2-3, the V gene TRBV6-5; 9 nucleotides align to TRBD1. Per the germline V gene, CDR1 is MNHEY and CDR2 is SVGAGI. CDR3 length: 15 residues. Germline trimming cut 0 bases from V and 6 bases from J; bases unmatched to any gene: 4. The CDR3 DNA reads TGTGCCAGCAGTTACTCAGGGACAGGGTCCGATACGCAGTATTTT. Amino acids: CASSYSGTGSDTQYF.

At least ten counts were recorded for this clonotype. The chain employs TRBV29-1 and TRBJ2-5; D might be TRBD2 (5 bases). Trimming stripped 4 bases from V and 4 bases from J, with 7 bases between. Germline lookup yields CDR1 SQVTM and CDR2 ANQGSEA. CDR3 size: 11 residues. The CDR3 sequence is CSVGEGETQYF. CDR3 nucleotide sequence: TGCAGCGTTGGTGAGGGAGAGACCCAGTACTTC.

The table lists this clonotype with a few counts. The chain links TRBV7-3 to TRBJ2-3; 8 bases align to TRBD2. The junction had 8 bases not matched to a gene; V was cut back by 4 bases and J by 2 bases. This CDR3 is 16 amino acids long. Germline values: CDR1 SGHTA, CDR2 FQGTGA. The CDR3 is CASSSQRGPSTDTQYF. For the CDR3, the DNA is TGTGCCAGCAGCTCACAGCGGGGGCCCTCCACAGATACGCAGTATTTT.

In this sample, this clonotype turned up many times. V and J are TRBV2 and TRBJ2-3, with D unclear. Germline-derived CDR1 and CDR2 are SNHLY and FYNNEI. The CDR3 length is 14 residues. Trimming pared 4 bases from V and 5 bases from J, leaving 13 bases between. The CDR3 protein is CASSADLGKDTQYF. CDR3 DNA: TGTGCCAGCAGTGCGGACCTGGGGAAAGATACGCAGTATTTT.

This clonotype was counted many times. The rearrangement uses TRBV28 and TRBJ2-3, with 10 bases matching TRBD2. The V gene's germline CDR1 is MDHEN and CDR2 SYDVKM. With V trimmed by 3 bases and J by 2 bases, 5 bases remained unmatched. CDR3 size: 16 residues. The chain's CDR3 is CASSLGSGGVTDTQYF. CDR3 nucleotide sequence: TGTGCCAGCAGTTTGGGAAGCGGGGGGGTCACAGATACGCAGTATTTT. Complete variable domain (other parts from reference TRBV28 and TRBJ2-3): DVKVTQSSRYLVKRTGEKVFLECVQDMDHENMFWYRQDPGLGLRLIYFSYDVKMKEKGDIPEGYSVSREKKERFSLILESASTNQTSMYLCASSLGSGGVTDTQYFGPGTRLTVL.

This clonotype was seen repeatedly, ten times or more. A junction boundary mismatches the germline segment, possibly from a read error. The rearrangement uses TRBV11-2 and TRBJ2-7; 8 bases are a match to TRBD1. The CDR3 extends over 15 amino acids. Germline V gene data show CDR1 as SGHAT and CDR2 as FQNNGV. The CDR3 protein is CASSPSGGRPLRMDF. CDR3 nucleotide sequence: TGTGCCAGCAGCCCTTCAGGGGGCAGGCCTCTACGGATGGACTTC.

V usage is TRBV6-6 and J usage is TRBJ1-5; the match to TRBD1 covers 7 bases. The V gene's germline CDR1 is MNHNY and CDR2 SVGAGI (reference sequence). This CDR3 comprises 14 residues. Trimming removed 5 bases from V and 7 bases from J; junction bases left unmatched: 8. CDR3 sequence: CASSLTQGWQPQHF. The CDR3, as DNA: TGTGCCAGCAGTCTTACACAGGGGTGGCAGCCCCAGCATTTT.

This clonotype was observed at least ten times. V usage is TRBV20-1 and J usage is TRBJ2-3; 8 nucleotides align to TRBD2. CDR3 length: 16 residues. The junction had 13 bases not matched to a gene; V was cut back by 5 bases and J by 3 bases. The germline gives CDR1 DFQATT, CDR2 SNEGSKA (reference sequence). CDR3 in DNA: TGCAGTGCTCCCTGGGGAGCGAGCGGGGGAACAGATACGCAGTATTTT. Residues: CSAPWGASGGTDTQYF.

The V call is TRBV5-1, the J call TRBJ2-1; D remains unclear. The germline CDR1 and CDR2 sequences are SGHRS and YFSETQ. V gave up 1 base and J gave up 3 bases, with 5 bases separating them. CDR3 length equals 13 residues. This chain's CDR3 is CASSLKSYNEQFF. DNA for the CDR3: TGCGCCAGCAGCTTGAAGAGCTACAATGAGCAGTTCTTC.

This clonotype showed up many times. J is TRBJ2-5 and V is TRBV19; TRBD2 agrees at 7 bases. The CDR3 is made up of 14 amino acids. J lost 1 base, V lost 5 bases, and 4 bases had no gene match. Germline loops: CDR1 LNHDA, CDR2 SQIVND (reference sequence). CDR3: CASSWGGLQETQYF. CDR3 in DNA: TGTGCCAGTAGTTGGGGAGGGCTCCAAGAGACCCAGTACTTC.

A remark on this clonotype: A much larger clone lies a single base off, so this may be a read error. The CDR3 spells CASRDVGSSRNTIYF. The CDR3, as DNA: TGTGCCAGCAGGGATGTGGGCAGCTCTAGAAACACCATATATTTT. The chain links TRBV4-2 to TRBJ1-3; D is unclear. CDR1 is LGHNA, CDR2 YNFKEQ, per germline. The CDR3 loop spans 15 amino acids.

This clonotype was detected only a few times. Compared with germline, one end of the junction differs, possibly owing to a read error. The CDR3 loop is CSIEGQTYGYTF. Here the CDR3 DNA reads TGCAGCATTGAAGGACAGACTTATGGCTACACCTTC. This chain links TRBV29-1 with TRBJ1-2; a weak D match, TRBD1 (6 bases). The CDR3 is 12 residues long. Germline V gene lookup returns CDR1 SQVTM and CDR2 ANQGSEA.

This clonotype was seen repeatedly, ten times or more. The V call is TRBV7-3, the J call TRBJ2-2; D possibly uses TRBD1 or TRBD2 (5 bases each). The CDR3 length is 15 residues. Germline-derived CDR1 and CDR2 are SGHTA and FQGTGA. V lost 1 base to trimming and J lost 7 bases, with 13 bases between them. The CDR3 region is CASSLRGFQSGELFF. The CDR3 region has the DNA TGTGCCAGCAGCTTAAGGGGGTTCCAGAGCGGGGAGCTGTTTTTT.

The rearrangement uses TRBV3-1 and TRBJ1-4; D is perhaps TRBD1 (5 bases). Germline assignment: CDR1 LGHDT and CDR2 YNNKEL (reference sequence). V lost 2 bases to trimming and J lost 4 bases, with 14 bases between them. The CDR3 sequence is 16 residues long. CDR3 DNA: TGTGCCAGCAGCCAACTAGGTGGGGCCCGTAATGAAAAACTGTTTTTT. This codes for CASSQLGGARNEKLFF.

J is TRBJ2-7 and V is TRBV7-8; the match to TRBD2 covers 10 bases. The CDR3 has 14 amino acids. The V and J ends lost 5 bases and 2 bases, in that order; junction bases with no gene match: 3. Germline values: CDR1 SGHVS, CDR2 FQNEAQ. This chain's CDR3 is CASSPSGGAYEQYF. DNA of the CDR3: TGTGCCAGCAGCCCCAGCGGGGGGGCCTACGAGCAGTACTTC.

This clonotype has just a few counts. The chain uses TRBV5-1 and TRBJ1-2; D remains ambiguous. CDR3 length: 14 residues. Per the germline V gene, CDR1 is SGHRS and CDR2 is YFSETQ. V gave up 4 bases and J gave up 5 bases, with 15 bases separating them. CDR3 sequence reads: CASSVQQSRYGYTF. The CDR3 DNA sequence: TGCGCCAGCAGCGTCCAACAGTCTAGATATGGCTACACCTTC.

This clonotype was observed at least ten times. The V and J genes are TRBV27 and TRBJ2-1; tentative D call: TRBD1 (6 bases). The CDR3 runs to 15 residues. Trimming shortened V by 5 bases and J by 4 bases, and 15 bases separated the two germline ends. Germline V lookup: CDR1 MNHEY, CDR2 SMNVEV (reference sequence). The DNA for the CDR3 is TGTGCCAGCAGTGGGTCGCAGGGGAAATACAATGAGCAGTTCTTC. It yields the protein CASSGSQGKYNEQFF.